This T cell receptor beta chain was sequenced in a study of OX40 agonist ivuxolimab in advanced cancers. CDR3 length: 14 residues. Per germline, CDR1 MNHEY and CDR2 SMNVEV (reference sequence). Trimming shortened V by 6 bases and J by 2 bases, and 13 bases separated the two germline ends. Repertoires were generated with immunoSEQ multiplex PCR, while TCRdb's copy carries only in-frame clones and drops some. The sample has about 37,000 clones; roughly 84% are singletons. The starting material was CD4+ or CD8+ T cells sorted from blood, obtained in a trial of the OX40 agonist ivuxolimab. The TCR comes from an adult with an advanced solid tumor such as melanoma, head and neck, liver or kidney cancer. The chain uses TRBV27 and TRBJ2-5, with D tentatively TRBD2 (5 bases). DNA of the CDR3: TGTGCCAGCAGGGCCGGGATTCTACAAGAGACCCAGTACTTC. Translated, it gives CASRAGILQETQYF.